One TCR beta chain is described in this entry. Its specificity is unknown. Trimming took 6 bases from V and 12 from J; bases not matched to a gene: 20. The CDR3 has 15 residues. The data are from a study of human T cells and chemical hapten exposure. Across the study: There were weekly diphenylcyclopropenone doses to the scalp for patients throughout the roughly 25-week study.

One entry per CDR3 protein results from TCRdb running MiXCR on the RACE reads. In the table there are some 94,000 distinct CDR3 sequences, roughly 12% of which are singletons. Time point specified: patch test 1, 2 weeks after DPC sensitization. Sample treatment: therapeutic diphenylcyclopropenone sensitization with weekly scalp DPC. General study results and limits: In comparison with controls, expanded TCRs gave rise to a significantly larger number of large CDR3 similarity clusters. A positive correlation with patch test score was found for PT1 expanded TCR counts. It should be noted that donors had alopecia, so their immune response may differ from healthy people's.

The V call is TRBV12-3 or TRBV12-4, the J call TRBJ2-7, with 7 bases lining up with TRBD2. This clonotype was sampled from a woman aged 40 to 50 with alopecia areata. Some clones in this sample may be carry-over from other donors' samples. Sequencing used whole blood, obtained in connection with sensitization to the hapten diphenylcyclopropenone (DPC). The DNA of the CDR3 is TGTGCCAGCAGCCGCGACTCCGGGACTAAGCTTTCTCTGTACTTC. It codes for CASSRDSGTKLSLYF.